The 32 T cell receptor beta chains in this list originate from one sample, sequenced in a study of blood T cells in healthy people across ages. The authors ran a second PCR of roughly 6 to 12 cycles using a sample-barcoded 5' primer and a J-beta primer mix. TCRdb called the 5' RACE reads again in MiXCR, with one record for every CDR3 protein. The table has around 780,000 distinct CDR3 sequences, around 50% seen once. Material: blood. Receptors were obtained from a middle-aged man in good health.

In its sample, this clonotype was seen once. The rearrangement links TRBV5-5 to TRBJ1-2, with D possibly matching TRBD1 (5 bases). The germline CDR1 and CDR2 sequences are SGHKS and YYEKEE (reference sequence). V lost 0 bases and J lost 6, with 18 bases in between. CDR3 length: 16 amino acids. The CDR3, as DNA: TGTGCCAGCAGCTTGGGAGGGGTCGGGAGTTGGCATGGCTACACCTTC. This encodes CASSLGGVGSWHGYTF.

This clonotype was found a few times. The chain joins TRBV7-9 to TRBJ2-5, with 9 nucleotides matching TRBD2. The germline CDR1 and CDR2 sequences are SEHNR and FQNEAQ (reference sequence). This CDR3 spans 17 amino acids. Trimming cost V 3 bases and J 3 bases; bases outside gene matches: 11. CDR3 DNA sequence: TGTGCCAGCAGCTTCCTTAGCGGGGGAGGATGGAAAGAGACCCAGTACTTC. Translated, it gives CASSFLSGGGWKETQYF. Full variable domain (remainder filled in from reference TRBV7-9 and TRBJ2-5): DTGVSQNPRHKITKRGQNVTFRCDPISEHNRLYWYRQTLGQGPEFLTYFQNEAQLEKSRLLSDRFSAERPKGSFSTLEIQRTEQGDSAMYLCASSFLSGGGWKETQYFGPGTRLLVL.

This clonotype turned up a few times. The chain carries TRBV6-2 or TRBV6-3 and TRBJ2-5, with D unclear. Germline CDR1 MNHEY, CDR2 SVGEGT. CDR3 size: 14 residues. Trimming took 10 bases from V and 0 from J, leaving 15 bases between them. CDR3 nucleotide sequence: TGTGCCACTGGGTTCGTGGGTGACCAAGAGACCCAGTACTTC. It codes for CATGFVGDQETQYF.

The chain links TRBV7-9 to TRBJ2-1, with 11 bases matching TRBD2. The V and J ends lost 1 base and 3 bases, in that order; junction bases with no gene match: 14. The CDR3 runs to 20 residues. Germline V gene sequence: CDR1 SEHNR, CDR2 FQNEAQ (reference sequence). The CDR3 loop reads CASSLGVSGRAHPSYNEQFF. CDR3 bases: TGTGCCAGCAGCTTAGGGGTTAGCGGGAGGGCACACCCCAGCTACAATGAGCAGTTCTTC.

A word on this clonotype: At one boundary the junction diverges from the germline segment, which might be a read error. V and J are TRBV4-3 and TRBJ2-6; D might be TRBD1 or TRBD2, each matching 5 bases. The CDR3 runs to 17 residues. Germline CDR1 is LGHNA and CDR2 is YSLEER. CDR3: CAGSQGECENRANVLTF. The CDR3, as DNA: TGCGCCGGCAGCCAAGGGGAGTGTGAAAATCGGGCCAACGTCCTGACTTTC.

DNA of the CDR3: TGTGCCAGCAGCGCGTTCGGGGGGGGTTTAAGGACAGGGGAAGAGACCCAGTACTTC. This codes for CASSAFGGGLRTGEETQYF. The V and J genes are TRBV7-2 and TRBJ2-7; tentative D call: TRBD1 (9 bases). The J call may be wrong; the DNA end is better matched by TRBJ2-5. There are 19 residues in the CDR3. The V gene's germline CDR1 is SGHTA and CDR2 FQGNSA.

This clonotype was counted between two and nine times. The chain has TRBV6-5 and TRBJ1-2, with a tentative D call TRBD1 (6 bases). This CDR3 region has 13 residues. Trimming took 7 bases from V and 6 from J, leaving 15 bases between them. Germline CDR1 reads MNHEY; CDR2 reads SVGAGI. This CDR3 reads CASKQGGYDGYTF. CDR3 coding DNA: TGTGCCAGCAAACAAGGGGGGTATGATGGCTACACCTTC.

This rearrangement joins TRBV3-1 to TRBJ2-7; 8 bases map to TRBD1. Trimming took 0 bases from V and 7 from J; bases not matched to a gene: 5. The V gene's germline CDR1 is LGHDT and CDR2 YNNKEL (reference sequence). CDR3 length equals 14 residues. The CDR3 DNA sequence: TGTGCCAGCAGCCAAGAGGACAGGGATGGGGAGCAGTACTTC. It is translated as CASSQEDRDGEQYF.

The chain employs TRBV5-1 and TRBJ2-1; TRBD1 might be the D (5 bases). CDR1 SGHRS and CDR2 YFSETQ come from the germline V gene. The V and J ends lost 0 bases and 6 bases respectively, with 13 bases between them. There are 15 residues in the CDR3. Here the CDR3 reads CASSLVGHNSNEQFF. The CDR3 nucleotides read TGCGCCAGCAGCTTGGTTGGACATAACTCCAATGAGCAGTTCTTC.

The CDR3 sequence is CASSTGRSSYEQYF. The CDR3 DNA sequence: TGCGCCAGCAGCACGGGACGGTCCTCCTACGAGCAGTACTTC. The chain joins TRBV5-1 to TRBJ2-7; D could derive from TRBD1 or TRBD2 (5 bases each). This CDR3 has 14 amino acids. V dropped 4 bases and J dropped 0 bases, with 11 bases sitting between them. Germline CDR1 and CDR2: SGHRS and YFSETQ.

This chain joins TRBV14 and TRBJ2-5; D remains unclear. The J call may be mistaken, given a closer DNA end match to TRBJ2-7. CDR1 and CDR2 (germline): SGHDN, FVKESK. This CDR3 has 13 residues. In nucleotides, the CDR3 is TGTGCCAGCAGCCAAAGCACCCCGGGCGAGCAGTACTTC. Translated, it gives CASSQSTPGEQYF.

V gene TRBV7-9 combines with J gene TRBJ2-7; no clear D. The V end was cut by 5 bases, the J end by 0 bases, with 11 bases between. The CDR3 covers 14 residues. Germline lookup yields CDR1 SEHNR and CDR2 FQNEAQ (reference sequence). The CDR3 spells CASSTETASYEQYF. CDR3 coding DNA: TGTGCCAGCAGCACTGAAACGGCCTCCTACGAGCAGTACTTC. Complete variable domain (other parts from reference TRBV7-9 and TRBJ2-7): DTGVSQNPRHKITKRGQNVTFRCDPISEHNRLYWYRQTLGQGPEFLTYFQNEAQLEKSRLLSDRFSAERPKGSFSTLEIQRTEQGDSAMYLCASSTETASYEQYFGPGTRLTVT.

The gene calls are TRBV5-1 and TRBJ2-1; D is uncertain. V lost 2 bases and J lost 0, with 12 bases in between. CDR1 is SGHRS and CDR2 is YFSETQ in the germline V gene. The CDR3 runs 16 residues. The CDR3 loop reads CASSFQSTSSYNEQFF. CDR3 nucleotide sequence: TGCGCCAGCAGCTTTCAAAGTACGAGCTCCTACAATGAGCAGTTCTTC.

This clonotype turned up a few times. V gene TRBV7-9 combines with J gene TRBJ2-1, with D unclear. V lost 1 base and J 0 bases, leaving 16 bases between the germline ends. Germline CDR1 is SEHNR and CDR2 is FQNEAQ (reference sequence). CDR3 length: 18 amino acids. Here the CDR3 reads CASSLEFSGTASYNEQFF. CDR3 in DNA: TGTGCCAGCAGCTTAGAGTTTTCCGGAACGGCCTCCTACAATGAGCAGTTCTTC.

A word on this clonotype: A read error may produce the germline difference seen at one junction end. V usage is TRBV20-1 and J usage is TRBJ1-5; TRBD1 matches 10 bases. This CDR3 contains 15 residues. Germline V lookup: CDR1 DFQATT, CDR2 SNEGSKA (reference sequence). The CDR3 protein is CSCVGTGVNNQPPHF. CDR3 DNA: TGCAGTTGCGTCGGGACAGGGGTTAACAATCAGCCCCCGCATTTT.

There are a few counts of this clonotype. The V and J genes are TRBV29-1 and TRBJ1-2; D unclear. CDR1 is SQVTM and CDR2 is ANQGSEA in the germline V gene. The CDR3 runs 13 residues. Deletions cut 3 bases from V and 1 base from J, with 9 bases between. CDR3 sequence reads: CSVEPRSNYGYTF. The DNA of the CDR3 is TGCAGCGTTGAGCCACGGAGTAACTATGGCTACACCTTC.

The V gene is TRBV6-4, the J gene TRBJ1-2, with 8 bases matching TRBD1. The CDR3 consists of 15 residues. The ends lost 5 bases at V and 6 bases at J; junction bases unmatched: 11. CDR1 and CDR2 from the germline V gene are MRHNA and SNTAGT. This CDR3 is CASSPGQGAMNGYTF. The CDR3 DNA follows: TGTGCCAGCAGTCCGGGGCAGGGGGCGATGAATGGCTACACCTTC.

The chain uses TRBV29-1 and TRBJ2-4; D perhaps matches TRBD2 (6 bases). The end of the DNA fits TRBJ2-5 better, so the J call may be wrong. The CDR3 spans 16 residues. Germline V CDR1 and CDR2: SQVTM, ANQGSEA. CDR3 amino acids: CSVASPGLLITETQYF. The CDR3 DNA sequence: TGCAGCGTCGCTTCACCGGGACTCTTGATAACGGAGACCCAGTACTTC.

In this sample, this clonotype turned up a few times. This chain joins TRBV5-1 and TRBJ2-7; a possible D gene is TRBD1 (5 bases). Looked up from germline, CDR1 is SGHRS and CDR2 is YFSETQ. V was pared by 1 base and J by 5 bases, with 10 bases between. The CDR3 spans 13 residues. CDR3 coding DNA: TGCGCCAGCAGCTTGTCCCTACAGGACGAGCAGTACTTC. Amino acids: CASSLSLQDEQYF.

The J gene is TRBJ1-5, the V gene TRBV6-4; D not certain. Germline assignment: CDR1 MRHNA and CDR2 SNTAGT. This CDR3 has 13 amino acids. With 5 bases removed from V and 6 bases from J, the gap between germline ends came to 11 bases. The CDR3, as DNA: TGTGCCAGCAGTTTGGAGGTCGGTCAGCCCCAGCATTTT. It specifies CASSLEVGQPQHF.

This clonotype was counted between two and nine times. The V and J genes are TRBV9 and TRBJ1-2, with 10 bases aligning to TRBD1. Germline V gives CDR1 SGDLS, CDR2 YYNGEE. V lost 3 bases, J lost 6 bases, and 5 bases stayed unmatched. This CDR3 is 14 amino acids long. The CDR3 here is CASSEVTGGHGYTF. The CDR3 DNA reads TGTGCCAGCAGCGAGGTGACAGGGGGCCATGGCTACACCTTC.

The chain recombines TRBV20-1 with TRBJ2-7; tentative D call: TRBD1 (6 bases). The end of the DNA fits TRBJ2-5 better, so the J call may be wrong. Germline V gene data show CDR1 as DFQATT and CDR2 as SNEGSKA (reference sequence). The CDR3 is 13 amino acids. The CDR3 loop reads CSASGTRQETQYF. The CDR3 DNA sequence: TGCAGTGCATCCGGGACACGGCAAGAGACCCAGTACTTC.

The gene calls are TRBV7-9 and TRBJ1-2; TRBD1 is a possible D gene (6 bases). CDR3 size: 14 residues. CDR1 SEHNR and CDR2 FQNEAQ come from the germline V gene (reference sequence). Trimming removed 1 base from V and 6 bases from J, with 12 bases in between. CDR3 sequence: CASSLEGERDGYTF. The CDR3 DNA follows: TGTGCCAGCAGCTTAGAGGGGGAAAGGGATGGCTACACCTTC.

This clonotype was picked up a small number of times. This chain uses TRBV20-1 with TRBJ2-1; D perhaps matches TRBD2 (5 bases). Trimming pared 0 bases from V and 2 bases from J, leaving 14 bases between. This CDR3 spans 16 amino acids. From germline, CDR1 is DFQATT and CDR2 SNEGSKA (reference sequence). Here the CDR3 DNA reads TGCAGTGCTAGAGACCTCTGGACTGGCGCCTACAATGAGCAGTTCTTC. It specifies CSARDLWTGAYNEQFF.

This chain uses TRBV7-9 with TRBJ2-5, with a weak D call TRBD2 (6 bases). This CDR3 spans 12 amino acids. V lost 8 bases to trimming and J lost 11 bases, with 18 bases between them. CDR1 SEHNR and CDR2 FQNEAQ come from the germline V gene (reference sequence). The DNA for the CDR3 is TGTGCCAGCGTCCGGGGGAGCGATGAGCAGTACTTC. Translated, it gives CASVRGSDEQYF. The variable domain in full, with the rest retrieved from reference TRBV7-9 and TRBJ2-5, is DTGVSQNPRHKITKRGQNVTFRCDPISEHNRLYWYRQTLGQGPEFLTYFQNEAQLEKSRLLSDRFSAERPKGSFSTLEIQRTEQGDSAMYLCASVRGSDEQYFGPGTRLLVL.

This clonotype came up a few times. The chain uses TRBV20-1 and TRBJ1-5; the D gene is possibly TRBD1 (5 bases). With 5 bases removed from V and 2 bases from J, the gap between germline ends came to 13 bases. The CDR3 runs 14 residues. Germline CDR1 and CDR2: DFQATT and SNEGSKA (reference sequence). CDR3 sequence: CSAYNARGNQPQHF. The CDR3 nucleotides are TGCAGTGCTTACAACGCCAGGGGCAATCAGCCCCAGCATTTT.

This clonotype came up a few times. The CDR3 sequence is CASSQRLGLGNQPQHF. The CDR3 nucleotides read TGTGCCAGCAGCCAACGGCTGGGTTTGGGCAATCAGCCCCAGCATTTT. The gene calls are TRBV3-1 and TRBJ1-5; D uncertain. In germline, CDR1 is LGHDT, CDR2 YNNKEL (reference sequence). Trimming cost V 2 bases and J 2 bases, with 13 bases left between them. The CDR3 length is 16 residues.

V gene TRBV28 combines with J gene TRBJ2-5; D could derive from TRBD1 or TRBD2 (6 bases each). The CDR3 length is 13 residues. The germline V gene encodes CDR1 MDHEN and CDR2 SYDVKM. Trimming took 4 bases from V and 11 from J, leaving 17 bases between them. CDR3 sequence: CASSYPGGREQYF. DNA of the CDR3: TGTGCCAGCAGTTACCCCGGGGGCCGGGAGCAGTACTTC.

The rearrangement links TRBV7-9 to TRBJ1-4; TRBD1 matches at 7 bases. CDR1 SEHNR and CDR2 FQNEAQ come from the germline V gene (reference sequence). The ends lost 10 bases at V and 6 bases at J; junction bases unmatched: 23. CDR3 length equals 18 residues. CDR3 in DNA: TGTGCCACCCCCCCAGGGGGACTTGAACCCCCTGAGTATGAAAAACTGTTTTTT. This encodes CATPPGGLEPPEYEKLFF. The full variable domain, rest sourced from reference TRBV7-9 and TRBJ1-4, is DTGVSQNPRHKITKRGQNVTFRCDPISEHNRLYWYRQTLGQGPEFLTYFQNEAQLEKSRLLSDRFSAERPKGSFSTLEIQRTEQGDSAMYLCATPPGGLEPPEYEKLFFGSGTQLSVL.

This clonotype has a handful of counts. The chain uses TRBV7-9 and TRBJ2-5, with D unclear. In germline, CDR1 is SEHNR, CDR2 FQNEAQ (reference sequence). The V gene lost 4 bases and the J gene lost 5 bases, with 11 bases spanning the gap. The CDR3 totals 13 residues. DNA for the CDR3: TGTGCCAGCAGCTCTCCCAAGTGGGAGACCCAGTACTTC. This codes for CASSSPKWETQYF.

Comments on this clonotype: Possible read error: a much larger clone is one base away. V is TRBV7-2 and J is TRBJ2-7, with 9 bases fitting TRBD2. V lost 4 bases and J lost 4; bases outside the gene matches: 5. The V gene's germline CDR1 is SGHTA and CDR2 FQGNSA. This CDR3 has 14 residues. The CDR3 DNA sequence: TGTACCAGCAGCTCTAGCGGGATCGCTTACGAGCAGTACTTC. Residues: CTSSSSGIAYEQYF.

The genes are TRBV7-9 and TRBJ2-5; D is ambiguous. Trimming left V 4 bases short and J 11 bases short, with 23 bases between. Germline V gene data show CDR1 as SEHNR and CDR2 as FQNEAQ (reference sequence). CDR3 length equals 15 residues. CDR3 DNA: TGTGCCAGCAGCTCGCCAGCCCTGGAACTTAATGAGCAGTACTTC. Translating gives CASSSPALELNEQYF.